This TCR beta chain was obtained from a study of molecular identifiers for immune sequencing clone quantification. Study results and limitations: For effector cells, clones above 20 RNA copies held over 99% of molecules; for naive cells, under 1%.

The authors gated naive CD8 T cells as CD8+CD4-CCR7+CD45RA+ for sorting. Remarks on this clonotype: The antigen is unknown.

The CDR3 has 15 amino acids. V was clipped by 3 bases and J by 8 bases, with 16 bases between them. Per the germline V gene, CDR1 is LNHDA and CDR2 is SQIVND (reference sequence). Making the bulk TCR libraries relied on previously described methods and listed TCR primers. TCRdb redid the calling of the PCR reads with MiXCR, one entry per CDR3 protein. The sample comprises 490,000 or so distinct CDR3 sequences, roughly 23% of which are singletons, and 0.7% to 0.95% rests with the top ten. The clonotype comes from a human donor in good health. Some libraries in this study had Jurkat cell RNA spiked in. The chain combines TRBV19 with TRBJ2-2; D gene unclear. Material: naive CD8+ T cells from blood, with Jurkat cell RNA spiked in. The subset is: FACS-sorted CD8+CD4-CCR7+CD45RA+ naive T cells. This CDR3 is CASSIGSDPSGELFF. In DNA, the CDR3 is TGTGCCAGTAGTATTGGATCGGATCCCTCGGGGGAGCTGTTTTTT.